The 14 T cell receptor beta chains below were found in one sample sequenced in a study of blood T cells in healthy people across ages. A second PCR, run for about 7 to 11 cycles, used a sample-barcoded 5' primer plus a J-beta primer mix. Via MiXCR, TCRdb re-called the 5' RACE reads, giving one row per CDR3 protein. The table lists about 970,000 distinct CDR3 sequences, roughly 51% of them singletons. The sample taken for sequencing was blood. The receptors come from a woman aged 55 to 70 in good health.

This clonotype appeared a single time. The chain has TRBV4-2 and TRBJ2-5; D is uncertain. The CDR3 is 15 residues long. The germline V gene has CDR1 LGHNA and CDR2 YNFKEQ. V lost 0 bases and J lost 11, with 19 bases in between. The DNA for the CDR3 is TGTGCCAGCAGCCAAGATCGAGGTGTGAACAATGAGCAGTACTTC. Protein product: CASSQDRGVNNEQYF.

The genes are TRBV7-9 and TRBJ2-3, with no clear D. V was pared by 3 bases and J by 2 bases, with 12 bases between. Per the germline V gene, CDR1 is SEHNR and CDR2 is FQNEAQ (reference sequence). This CDR3 contains 15 residues. CDR3: CASSFGESATDTQYF. The CDR3 DNA follows: TGTGCCAGCAGCTTTGGGGAAAGTGCCACAGATACGCAGTATTTT.

V usage is TRBV30 and J usage is TRBJ2-7; D gene uncertain. The CDR3 spans 14 residues. With 3 bases removed from V and 4 bases from J, the gap between germline ends came to 16 bases. From germline, CDR1 is GTSNPN and CDR2 SVGIG (reference sequence). The CDR3 loop is CAWSSGSRAYEQYF. The CDR3 DNA is TGTGCCTGGAGCTCAGGATCCCGGGCGTACGAGCAGTACTTC.

This clonotype was counted between two and nine times. V and J are TRBV9 and TRBJ2-5; the match to TRBD2 covers 7 bases. The J segment lost 5 bases and the V segment lost 2 bases, leaving 9 bases of the junction unmatched. The CDR3 consists of 15 residues. The V gene's germline CDR1 is SGDLS and CDR2 YYNGEE. CDR3 bases: TGTGCCAGCAGCGTCGGGGACTACTTCGTGGAGACCCAGTACTTC. Amino acids: CASSVGDYFVETQYF.

The chain is built from TRBV30 and TRBJ2-2, with D possibly matching TRBD1 (6 bases). Germline CDR1 is GTSNPN and CDR2 is SVGIG (reference sequence). Trimming cost V 2 bases and J 7 bases, with 11 bases left between them. The CDR3 has 13 amino acids. This CDR3 is CAWSRGFIGELFF. The DNA for the CDR3 is TGTGCCTGGAGTAGGGGGTTTATCGGGGAGCTGTTTTTT.

This chain connects TRBV2 to TRBJ1-5; D ambiguous. This CDR3 has 15 residues. Germline loops: CDR1 SNHLY, CDR2 FYNNEI. V gave up 0 bases and J gave up 4 bases, with 10 bases separating them. The CDR3 coding sequence is TGTGCCAGCAGTGAAGCGCCTTGGGCTAATCAGCCCCAGCATTTT. Translating gives CASSEAPWANQPQHF.

This chain links TRBV27 with TRBJ2-7; D might be TRBD1 (6 bases). CDR1 MNHEY and CDR2 SMNVEV come from the germline V gene (reference sequence). This CDR3 is 15 amino acids long. The ends were cut back, 0 bases at V and 3 bases at J, with 12 bases in the middle. The CDR3 here is CASSLSGRGLYEQYF. CDR3 in DNA: TGTGCCAGCAGTTTATCGGGCAGGGGCCTCTACGAGCAGTACTTC.

A note on this clonotype: Given a much more abundant clone one base away, this may be a read error. Here the CDR3 reads CSAIRTSGGTYAQYF. The CDR3 region has the DNA TGCAGTGCCATACGGACTAGCGGTGGGACCTACGCGCAGTACTTC. V and J are TRBV20-1 and TRBJ2-7, with 10 bases lining up with TRBD2. CDR1 DFQATT and CDR2 SNEGSKA come from the germline V gene (reference sequence). CDR3 length: 15 residues.

On this clonotype: Mismatch with germline at one junction end may stem from a read error. This chain uses TRBV4-2 with TRBJ2-7; TRBD2 agrees at 12 bases. CDR1 and CDR2 (germline): LGHNA, YNFKEQ. The CDR3 totals 14 residues. The CDR3 sequence is CTSSSLAGGTEQYF. CDR3 DNA sequence: TGTACCAGCAGCAGCCTAGCGGGAGGGACCGAGCAGTACTTC.

Concerning this clonotype: Its ends do not fully match the called genes, so a read error is possible. The chain combines TRBV7-6 with TRBJ2-5, with D unclear. Germline V CDR1 and CDR2: SGHVS, FNYEAQ. This CDR3 region has 13 residues. The DNA of the CDR3 is TGTACCAGCAGCTTAAACCCCCAAGAGACCCAGTACTTC. Its translation: CTSSLNPQETQYF.

The V and J genes are TRBV29-1 and TRBJ1-2; tentatively, D is TRBD1 (6 bases). V lost 4 bases to trimming and J lost 6 bases, with 18 bases between them. The CDR3 is 14 amino acids. Germline-derived CDR1 and CDR2 are SQVTM and ANQGSEA. Written as DNA, the CDR3 is TGCAGCGTTGCGGGGGCAGGGGATGCGGATGGCTACACCTTC. Translated, it gives CSVAGAGDADGYTF. The complete variable domain, with remaining parts taken from reference TRBV29-1 and TRBJ1-2, reads SAVISQKPSRDICQRGTSLTIQCQVDSQVTMMFWYRQQPGQSLTLIATANQGSEATYESGFVIDKFPISRPNLTFSTLTVSNMSPEDSSIYLCSVAGAGDADGYTFGSGTRLTVV.

The gene calls are TRBV20-1 and TRBJ2-7; 7 bases match TRBD2. CDR1 and CDR2 from the germline V gene are DFQATT and SNEGSKA (reference sequence). Unmatched junction bases numbered 11, after V lost 1 base and J lost 5 bases. The CDR3 has 15 amino acids. The CDR3 nucleotides read TGCAGTGCTAGAGTCGGTGGGGGGGATTCCCACGAGCAGTACTTC. This sequence encodes CSARVGGGDSHEQYF.

This chain connects TRBV20-1 to TRBJ2-4, with 7 bases that match TRBD1. Near its end, the DNA agrees better with TRBJ2-7, so the J call may be wrong. The CDR3 contains 15 residues. Germline CDR1 and CDR2: DFQATT and SNEGSKA (reference sequence). CDR3 nucleotide sequence: TGCAGTGCTAGAGCCCCGACAGGGAACGAATACGAGCAGTACTTC. Translated, it gives CSARAPTGNEYEQYF.

The chain links TRBV6-5 to TRBJ1-2; no clear D. CDR3 length equals 14 residues. V shed 3 bases and J shed 4 bases, with 12 bases lying between them. Per the germline V gene, CDR1 is MNHEY and CDR2 is SVGAGI. The CDR3 nucleotides read TGTGCCAGCAGTTATACGGGGAGGACCTATGGCTACACCTTC. Amino acids: CASSYTGRTYGYTF.